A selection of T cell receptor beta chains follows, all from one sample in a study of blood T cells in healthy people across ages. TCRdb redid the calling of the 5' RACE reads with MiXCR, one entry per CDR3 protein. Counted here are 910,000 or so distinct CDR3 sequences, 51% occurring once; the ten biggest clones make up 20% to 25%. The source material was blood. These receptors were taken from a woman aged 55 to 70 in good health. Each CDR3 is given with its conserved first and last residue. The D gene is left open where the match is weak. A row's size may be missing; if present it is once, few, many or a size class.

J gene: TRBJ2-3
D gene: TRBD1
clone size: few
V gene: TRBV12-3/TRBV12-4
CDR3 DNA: TGTGCCAGCAGTGGACAAGAGGGACAGCTCACAGATACGCAGTATTTT
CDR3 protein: CASSGQEGQLTDTQYF

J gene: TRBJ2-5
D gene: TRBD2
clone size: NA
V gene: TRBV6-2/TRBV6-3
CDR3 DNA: TGTGCCAGCAGGGAAAGCGGGAGCGGTCCTAATGAGCAGTACTTC
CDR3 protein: CASRESGSGPNEQYF

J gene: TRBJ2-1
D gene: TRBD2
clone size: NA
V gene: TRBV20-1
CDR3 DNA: TGCAGTGCTATGACTAGCGGGATCTACAATGAGCAGTTCTTC
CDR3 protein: CSAMTSGIYNEQFF

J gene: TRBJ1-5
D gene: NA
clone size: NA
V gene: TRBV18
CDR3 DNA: TGTGCCAGCTCACCACCGGCCTCAGGGGATAGGGGCAATCAGCCCCAGCATTTT
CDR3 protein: CASSPPASGDRGNQPQHF

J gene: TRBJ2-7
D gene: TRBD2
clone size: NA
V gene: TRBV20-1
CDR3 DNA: TGCAGTGCTAAGGCTAGCGGGAACTACGAGCAGTACTTC
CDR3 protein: CSAKASGNYEQYF

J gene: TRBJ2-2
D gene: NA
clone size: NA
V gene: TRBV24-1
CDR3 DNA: TGTGCCACCAGTGATTTCTCATCGGGACTGAATAACGGGGAGCTGTTTTTT
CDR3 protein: CATSDFSSGLNNGELFF

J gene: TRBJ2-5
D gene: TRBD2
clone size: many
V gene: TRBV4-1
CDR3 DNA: TGCGCCAGCAGCCCAGGGACTAGCGGGGCGGAGACCCAGTACTTC
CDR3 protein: CASSPGTSGAETQYF

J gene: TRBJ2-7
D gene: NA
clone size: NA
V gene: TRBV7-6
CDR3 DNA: TGTGCCAGCAGCCCCGGGGGCGGGAAGAGCTCCTACGAGCAGTACTTC
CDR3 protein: CASSPGGGKSSYEQYF

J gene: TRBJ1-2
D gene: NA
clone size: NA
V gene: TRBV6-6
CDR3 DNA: TGTGCCAGCAGTTCGGGGCCCGGGGGAGAAAGTGGCTACACCTTC
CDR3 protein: CASSSGPGGESGYTF

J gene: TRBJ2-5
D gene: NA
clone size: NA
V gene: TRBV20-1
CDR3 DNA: TGCAGTGCTGGAGATCGTATAGGGCGGCGGGAGACCCAGTACTTC
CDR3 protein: CSAGDRIGRRETQYF

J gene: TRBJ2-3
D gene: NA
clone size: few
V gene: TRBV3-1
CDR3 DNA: TGTGCCAGCAGCCAAGGCCCGTGGCAGGGGCCTCAAGATACGCAGTATTTT
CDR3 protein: CASSQGPWQGPQDTQYF

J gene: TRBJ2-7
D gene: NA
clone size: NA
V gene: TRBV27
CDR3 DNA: TGTGCCAGCAGTTTAAGGACTGGATTCTACGAGCAGTACTTC
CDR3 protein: CASSLRTGFYEQYF

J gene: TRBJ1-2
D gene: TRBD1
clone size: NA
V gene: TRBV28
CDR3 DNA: TGTGCCAGCAGGTACAGGGGTGTCTTTGGCTACACCTTC
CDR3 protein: CASRYRGVFGYTF

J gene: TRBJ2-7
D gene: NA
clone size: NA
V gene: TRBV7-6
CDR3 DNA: TGTGCCAGCAGCTTAGGGGACCCGGGCGCCCACGAGCAGTACTTC
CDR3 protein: CASSLGDPGAHEQYF

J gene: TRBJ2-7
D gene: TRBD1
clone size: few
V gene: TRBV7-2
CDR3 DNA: TGTGCCAGCAGCCGTCGACAGGGATTCTCCTACGAGCAGTACTTC
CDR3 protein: CASSRRQGFSYEQYF

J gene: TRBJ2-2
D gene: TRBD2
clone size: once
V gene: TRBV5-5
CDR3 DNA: TGTGCCAGCAGACAGGGACTAGCGGGACCCTATGGGGAGCTGTTTTTT
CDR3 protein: CASRQGLAGPYGELFF

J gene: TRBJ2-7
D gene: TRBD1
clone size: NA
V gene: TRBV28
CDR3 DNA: TGTGCCAGCAGCCTCCAGACAGGGGGCAACTACGAGCAGTACTTC
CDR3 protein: CASSLQTGGNYEQYF

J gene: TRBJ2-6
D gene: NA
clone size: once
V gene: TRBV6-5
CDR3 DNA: TGTGCCAGCAACCGAGGGGCTTACGGGGCCAACGTCCTGACTTTC
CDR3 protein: CASNRGAYGANVLTF

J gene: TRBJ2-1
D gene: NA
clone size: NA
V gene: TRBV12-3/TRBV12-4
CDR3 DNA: TGTGCCAGCAGTTCCACCGGGACAACCAAAAGGGTCTACAATGAGCAGTTCTTC
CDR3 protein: CASSSTGTTKRVYNEQFF

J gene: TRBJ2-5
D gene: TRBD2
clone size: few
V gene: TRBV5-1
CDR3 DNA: TGCGCCAGCAGCATCAACCAAGCGGGAATCGGAAAGACCCAGTACTTC
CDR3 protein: CASSINQAGIGKTQYF